These 16 T cell receptor beta chains originate from one sample sequenced in a study of beta chain features in type 1 diabetes. What was sequenced were expressed TCRB transcripts, since all of the isolated RNA had been reverse transcribed. Assay used: immunoSEQ multiplex PCR; TCRdb lists only in-frame clones, some missing. The sample lists hundreds of thousands of clones, roughly a sixth occurring once. The source material was naive CD4+ T cells from blood. The receptors originated from a woman aged 18-29 years in good health.

This chain links TRBV7-6 with TRBJ2-2; TRBD1 matches 8 bases. Looked up from germline, CDR1 is SGHVS and CDR2 is FNYEAQ. This CDR3 spans 17 amino acids. V lost 0 bases to trimming and J lost 6 bases; unmatched junction nucleotides: 9. Here the CDR3 DNA reads TGTGCCAGCAGCTTAGCTGTCGGACAGGGTAGTGCCGGGGAGCTGTTTTTT. Its protein product is CASSLAVGQGSAGELFF.

This sequence joins TRBV18 and TRBJ2-1; D may be TRBD1 or TRBD2 (6 bases each). Per germline, CDR1 KGHSH and CDR2 LQKENI. CDR3 length: 16 amino acids. V shed 3 bases and J shed 3 bases, with 15 bases lying between them. The CDR3 coding sequence is TGTGCCAGCTCACCGGGGGGCAGGGTGATCTACAATGAGCAGTTCTTC. Its translation is CASSPGGRVIYNEQFF.

The V gene is TRBV20-1, the J gene TRBJ2-3; D is undetermined. The CDR3 sequence is 11 residues long. V was trimmed by 6 bases and J by 5 bases, leaving 9 bases between them. From germline, CDR1 is DFQATT and CDR2 SNEGSKA (reference sequence). CDR3 loop: CSATDGDTQYF. In DNA, the CDR3 is TGCAGTGCAACGGATGGAGATACGCAGTATTTT.

The chain couples TRBV5-4 to TRBJ1-2; the D gene is possibly TRBD1 (6 bases). Per the germline V gene, CDR1 is SGHNT and CDR2 is YYREEE (reference sequence). V was cut by 4 bases and J by 11 bases, with 21 bases left in between. The CDR3 covers 14 residues. The CDR3 DNA follows: TGTGCCAGCAGCCCCGTTTCTCGGGACACTTCGTACACCTTC. As protein: CASSPVSRDTSYTF.

The sample holds a few counts of this clone. The rearrangement links TRBV27 to TRBJ1-5; 7 bases map to TRBD1. The length of the CDR3 is 18 residues. V lost 5 bases, J lost 0 bases, and 13 bases stayed unmatched. Germline V gene sequence: CDR1 MNHEY, CDR2 SMNVEV (reference sequence). For the CDR3, the DNA is TGTGCCAGCAGTCCCCGTCTTAACGGACAGGTTAGCAATCAGCCCCAGCATTTT. Residues: CASSPRLNGQVSNQPQHF.

The rearrangement joins TRBV6-1 to TRBJ1-4; no definite D call. The CDR3 sequence is 16 residues long. Trimming left V 4 bases short and J 7 bases short, with 19 bases between. Per germline, CDR1 MNHNS and CDR2 SASEGT. Here the CDR3 reads CASSASRTRRGEKLFF. The CDR3, as DNA: TGTGCCAGCAGTGCATCAAGGACTCGGAGAGGTGAAAAACTGTTTTTT.

This clone was picked up a small number of times. This chain's CDR3 is CSVAPWGASGRYEQYF. DNA of the CDR3: TGCAGCGTTGCCCCTTGGGGCGCTAGCGGGAGGTACGAGCAGTACTTC. The chain recombines TRBV29-1 with TRBJ2-5; 11 bases map to TRBD2. The end of the DNA is better explained by TRBJ2-7, so the J call may be wrong. This CDR3 comprises 16 residues. CDR1 is SQVTM, CDR2 ANQGSEA, per germline.

This clone was found a few times. This chain joins TRBV5-1 and TRBJ1-1; perhaps TRBD1 as D (6 bases). The CDR3 has 15 amino acids. Germline values: CDR1 SGHRS, CDR2 YFSETQ. V lost 4 bases and J 1 base, leaving 14 bases between the germline ends. The CDR3 nucleotides are TGCGCCAGCAGCCCATGGGGGGCGCAGAACACTGAAGCTTTCTTT. This encodes CASSPWGAQNTEAFF.

This clone occurred a few times. The chain uses TRBV7-9 and TRBJ2-1; a weak D match, TRBD2 (7 bases). The germline CDR1 and CDR2 sequences are SEHNR and FQNEAQ (reference sequence). V was clipped by 3 bases and J by 3 bases, with 21 bases between them. The CDR3 totals 18 residues. This CDR3 is CASSLGGPNTGGYNEQFF. CDR3 bases: TGTGCCAGCAGCTTGGGGGGCCCGAATACGGGAGGCTACAATGAGCAGTTCTTC.

The rearrangement uses TRBV5-1 and TRBJ2-1, with 8 bases aligning to TRBD2. Germline trimming cut 4 bases from V and 4 bases from J; bases unmatched to any gene: 4. This CDR3 region has 14 residues. Germline assignment: CDR1 SGHRS and CDR2 YFSETQ. CDR3 amino acids: CASSPSGGYNEQFF. CDR3 nucleotide sequence: TGCGCCAGCAGCCCCAGCGGGGGATACAATGAGCAGTTCTTC.

In the case of this clone: Just one base apart from a much larger clone, this may be a read error. The chain is built from TRBV7-6 and TRBJ2-3; D is unclear. CDR3 length: 11 residues. Trimming shortened V by 3 bases and J by 2 bases, and 0 bases separated the two germline ends. In germline, CDR1 is SGHVS, CDR2 FNYEAQ. The CDR3 loop reads CASSFTDTQYF. The CDR3 DNA is TGTGCCAGCAGCTTCACAGATACGCAGTATTTT.

V and J are TRBV27 and TRBJ2-5; D remains unclear. The V end was cut by 6 bases, the J end by 7 bases, with 9 bases between. The CDR3 has 11 amino acids. CDR1 MNHEY and CDR2 SMNVEV come from the germline V gene (reference sequence). This CDR3 is CASRLMGTQYF. Written as DNA, the CDR3 is TGTGCCAGCAGGTTGATGGGGACCCAGTACTTC.

This chain links TRBV7-9 with TRBJ2-1; possibly TRBD2 for D (6 bases). This CDR3 comprises 17 residues. Trimming took off 3 bases at V and 3 bases at J, with 18 bases between the two ends. Germline V gene data show CDR1 as SEHNR and CDR2 as FQNEAQ (reference sequence). The CDR3 region has the DNA TGTGCCAGCAGCTTCGCAGTCTCGGGGGATCACTACAATGAGCAGTTCTTC. It encodes CASSFAVSGDHYNEQFF.

This chain connects TRBV7-8 to TRBJ2-5, with D perhaps TRBD1 (6 bases). V dropped 4 bases and J dropped 2 bases, with 14 bases sitting between them. The CDR3 has 15 amino acids. The germline gives CDR1 SGHVS, CDR2 FQNEAQ. CDR3 sequence: CASSSLTGRQETQYF. CDR3 DNA sequence: TGTGCCAGCAGCTCTTTGACAGGTAGACAAGAGACCCAGTACTTC.

This clone was counted only a few times. Within the sample, other DNA sequences also encode this same CDR3. The gene calls are TRBV10-3 and TRBJ2-1; 12 bases are a match to TRBD2. V lost 4 bases and J lost 5; bases outside the gene matches: 0. Germline CDR1 and CDR2: ENHRY and SYGVKD. The CDR3 totals 14 residues. The CDR3 nucleotides are TGTGCCATCAGTGGACTAGCGGGGGACAATGAGCAGTTCTTC. Translated, it gives CAISGLAGDNEQFF.

The chain uses TRBV19 and TRBJ2-4, with 7 bases fitting TRBD2. Germline CDR1 and CDR2: LNHDA and SQIVND (reference sequence). The ends lost 7 bases at V and 0 bases at J; junction bases unmatched: 6. This CDR3 has 15 amino acids. The CDR3 is CASTERGLAKNIQYF. As DNA, the CDR3 is TGTGCCAGTACCGAGCGGGGATTAGCCAAAAACATTCAGTACTTC.